Below, one T cell receptor beta chain is given with its context. Original processing methods: Reference gene primer amplification in the assay estimated nucleated cell counts. The repertoire was sequenced with immunoSEQ multiplex PCR; TCRdb's copy has only in-frame clones and lacks some. D and trimming come from the DNA, and the V and J calls and clone size come from that table. The data contain approximately 170,000 clones, approximately 86% of them singletons. Trimming took 5 bases from V and 4 from J, leaving 2 bases between them. The CDR3 sequence is 9 residues long. The V gene's germline CDR1 is DFQATT and CDR2 SNEGSKA (reference sequence). This sample is drawn from a study of blood T cell repertoires in COVID-19. The wider study: Researchers got acute and convalescent COVID-19 samples from the United States, Italy and Spain. T cells, B-cell-depleted T cells, or PBMCs supplied cDNA or gDNA.

This sequence was found in a man younger than 40 with acute or convalescent COVID-19. Input material: peripheral blood. This sequence joins TRBV20-1 and TRBJ1-2; D not resolved. In DNA form, the CDR3 reads TGCAGTGCTCGCTATGGCTACACCTTC. Amino acid sequence: CSARYGYTF.